The 5 T cell receptor beta chains reported below all come from one sample, sequenced in a study of PD-1 blockade in classical Hodgkin lymphoma. The protocol was immunoSEQ multiplex PCR, while the TCRdb copy is restricted to in-frame clones and leaves out a portion. This table holds approximately 160,000 clones, about 81% found once. Brentuximab vedotin exposure varied, and every patient relapsed after autologous stem cell transplantation. This sample comprised peripheral blood mononuclear cells (PBMCs), obtained before the second cycle of nivolumab. The receptors were sampled from a human donor with classical Hodgkin lymphoma.

This clone was counted a few times. The CDR3, as DNA: TGTGCCAGCAGGGTAAACGGGGGACTATCCTACGAGCAGTACTTC. Translated, it gives CASRVNGGLSYEQYF. The chain joins TRBV2 to TRBJ2-7; 7 nucleotides match TRBD2. V trimming: 6 bases; J trimming: 1 base; junction bases outside the gene matches: 9. Germline values: CDR1 SNHLY, CDR2 FYNNEI. This CDR3 is 15 amino acids long.

The rearrangement uses TRBV28 and TRBJ2-5; 16 nucleotides agree with TRBD2. Germline trimming cut 6 bases from V and 9 bases from J; bases unmatched to any gene: 4. CDR1 and CDR2 from the germline V gene are MDHEN and SYDVKM. This CDR3 has 14 amino acids. CDR3 amino acids: CASRVGLAGGAQYF. The CDR3 DNA reads TGTGCCAGCAGGGTGGGACTAGCGGGAGGGGCCCAGTACTTC.

The chain has TRBV27 and TRBJ2-7; 12 nucleotides match TRBD2. V trimming: 8 bases; J trimming: 7 bases; junction bases outside the gene matches: 15. This CDR3 spans 16 amino acids. The germline CDR1 and CDR2 sequences are MNHEY and SMNVEV (reference sequence). The CDR3: CASRPGLAGPLGEQYF. The DNA of the CDR3 is TGTGCCAGCCGACCGGGACTAGCGGGCCCTTTGGGTGAGCAGTACTTC.

The J gene is TRBJ2-7, the V gene TRBV7-2; 10 bases agree with TRBD2. Per the germline V gene, CDR1 is SGHTA and CDR2 is FQGNSA. The CDR3 totals 15 residues. The V segment lost 5 bases and the J segment 7 bases; nucleotides outside the gene matches: 11. The CDR3 nucleotides read TGTGCCAGCAGCCCCCGAGGGACTAGCGTCGATGAGCAGTACTTC. Amino acids: CASSPRGTSVDEQYF.

This clone appeared a few times. V usage is TRBV10-1 and J usage is TRBJ2-5, with D maybe TRBD1 (5 bases). This CDR3 has 14 residues. V lost 3 bases, J lost 13 bases, and 21 bases lay in between. CDR1 and CDR2 (germline): WNHNN, SYGVQD (reference sequence). Written as DNA, the CDR3 is TGCGCCAGCAGTGATACAACTCCTGGGGCCCCTTCGTACTTC. This translates into CASSDTTPGAPSYF.